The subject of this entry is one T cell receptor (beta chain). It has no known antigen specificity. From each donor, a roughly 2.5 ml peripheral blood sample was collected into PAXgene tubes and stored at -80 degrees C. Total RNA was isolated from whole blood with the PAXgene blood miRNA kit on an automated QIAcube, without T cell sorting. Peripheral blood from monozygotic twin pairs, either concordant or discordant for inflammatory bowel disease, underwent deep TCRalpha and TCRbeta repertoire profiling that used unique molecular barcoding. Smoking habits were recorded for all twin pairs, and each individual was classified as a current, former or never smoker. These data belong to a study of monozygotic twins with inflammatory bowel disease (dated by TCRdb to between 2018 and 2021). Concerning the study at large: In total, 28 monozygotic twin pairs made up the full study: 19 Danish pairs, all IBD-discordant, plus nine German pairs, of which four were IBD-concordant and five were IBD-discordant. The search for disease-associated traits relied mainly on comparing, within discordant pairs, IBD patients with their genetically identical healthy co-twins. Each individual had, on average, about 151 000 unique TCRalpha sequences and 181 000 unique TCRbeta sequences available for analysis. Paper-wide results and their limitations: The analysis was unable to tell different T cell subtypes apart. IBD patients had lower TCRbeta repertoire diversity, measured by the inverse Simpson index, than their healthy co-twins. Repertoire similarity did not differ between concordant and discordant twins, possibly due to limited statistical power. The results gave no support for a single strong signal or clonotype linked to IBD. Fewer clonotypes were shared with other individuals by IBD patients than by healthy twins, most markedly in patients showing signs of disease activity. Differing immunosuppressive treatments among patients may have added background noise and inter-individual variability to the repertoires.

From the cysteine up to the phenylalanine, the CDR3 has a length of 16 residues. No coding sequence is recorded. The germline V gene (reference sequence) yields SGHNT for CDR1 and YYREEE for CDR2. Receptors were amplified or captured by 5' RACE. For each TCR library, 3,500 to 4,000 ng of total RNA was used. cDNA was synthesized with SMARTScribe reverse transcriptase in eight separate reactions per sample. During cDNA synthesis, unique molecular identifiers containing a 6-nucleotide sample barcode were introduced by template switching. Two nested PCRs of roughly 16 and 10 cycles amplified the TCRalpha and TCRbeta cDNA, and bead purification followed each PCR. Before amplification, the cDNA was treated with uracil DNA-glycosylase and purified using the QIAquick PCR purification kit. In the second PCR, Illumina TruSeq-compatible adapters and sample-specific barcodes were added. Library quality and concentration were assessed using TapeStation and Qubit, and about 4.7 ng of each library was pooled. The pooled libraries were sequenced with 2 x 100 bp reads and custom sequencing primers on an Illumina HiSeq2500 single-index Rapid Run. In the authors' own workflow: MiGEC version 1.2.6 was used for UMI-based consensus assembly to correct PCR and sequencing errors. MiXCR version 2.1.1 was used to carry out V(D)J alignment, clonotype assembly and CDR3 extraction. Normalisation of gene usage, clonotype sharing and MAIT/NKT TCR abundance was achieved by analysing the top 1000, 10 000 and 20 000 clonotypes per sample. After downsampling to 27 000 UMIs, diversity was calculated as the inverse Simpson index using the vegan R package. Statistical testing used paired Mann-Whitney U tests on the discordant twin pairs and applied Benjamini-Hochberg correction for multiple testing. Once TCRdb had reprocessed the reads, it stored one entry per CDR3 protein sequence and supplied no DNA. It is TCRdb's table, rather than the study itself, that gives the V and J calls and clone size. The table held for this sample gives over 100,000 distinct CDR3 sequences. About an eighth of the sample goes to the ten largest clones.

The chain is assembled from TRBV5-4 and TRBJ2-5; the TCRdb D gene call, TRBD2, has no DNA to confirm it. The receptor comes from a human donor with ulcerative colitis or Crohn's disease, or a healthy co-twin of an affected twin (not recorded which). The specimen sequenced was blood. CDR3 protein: CASSPTSGGAGTTQYF.